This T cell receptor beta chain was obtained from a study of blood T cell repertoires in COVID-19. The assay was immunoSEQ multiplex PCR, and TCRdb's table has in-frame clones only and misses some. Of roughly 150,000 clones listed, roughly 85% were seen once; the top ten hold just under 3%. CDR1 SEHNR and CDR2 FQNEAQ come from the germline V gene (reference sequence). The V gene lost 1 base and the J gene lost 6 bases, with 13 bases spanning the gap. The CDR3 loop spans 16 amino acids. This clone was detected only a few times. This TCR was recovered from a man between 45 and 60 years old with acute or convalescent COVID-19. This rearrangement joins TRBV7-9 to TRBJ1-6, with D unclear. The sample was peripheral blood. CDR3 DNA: TGTGCCAGCAGCTTAGACGTACCGAGGGCTAATTCACCCCTCCACTTT. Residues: CASSLDVPRANSPLHF.